Listed here are 26 T cell receptor beta chains from one sample, sequenced in a study of a mutant IDH1 vaccine in newly diagnosed glioma. Antigens of these TCRs are unknown. Time point: week 47, end of study. Each dose of the vaccine consisted of 300 ug of mutant IDH1 20-mer peptide, with topical imiquimod. Generated by immunoSEQ multiplex PCR, the TCRdb table keeps only in-frame clones and is missing some. The repertoire has about 59,000 clones, around 83% of them found once; the top ten carry 3.5% to 4%. Sequenced here: PBMCs, sampled from a glioma patient whose treatment included an IDH1 peptide vaccine. The receptor set was obtained from a man aged 25 to 40 with glioma.

V gene TRBV14 combines with J gene TRBJ2-3; D ambiguous. V shed 2 bases and J shed 2 bases, with 11 bases lying between them. The germline V gene has CDR1 SGHDN and CDR2 FVKESK. The CDR3 consists of 15 residues. CDR3 coding DNA: TGTGCCAGCAGCCAAATTACTTTTCCCACAGATACGCAGTATTTT. This sequence encodes CASSQITFPTDTQYF.

The chain carries TRBV7-2 and TRBJ2-1; 8 bases match TRBD2. The CDR3 runs to 17 residues. Germline CDR1 reads SGHTA; CDR2 reads FQGNSA. V shed 2 bases and J 8 bases; nucleotides not matched to a gene: 14. This CDR3 is CASSLSPFGGGRDEQFF. The CDR3, as DNA: TGTGCCAGCAGCTTATCCCCTTTTGGCGGGGGGCGGGATGAGCAGTTCTTC. The entire variable domain, with the rest obtained from reference TRBV7-2 and TRBJ2-1, is as follows: GAGVSQSPSNKVTEKGKDVELRCDPISGHTALYWYRQSLGQGLEFLIYFQGNSAPDKSGLPSDRFSAERTGGSVSTLTIQRTQQEDSAVYLCASSLSPFGGGRDEQFFGPGTRLTVL.

The V call is TRBV7-6, the J call TRBJ2-2, with D unresolved. The germline V and J ends were trimmed by 1 base and 2 bases, with 14 bases remaining between them. The CDR3 length is 17 residues. CDR1 is SGHVS, CDR2 FNYEAQ, per germline. This CDR3 is CASSLDRVSLNTGELFF. As DNA, the CDR3 is TGTGCCAGCAGCTTAGATCGTGTCAGCCTCAACACCGGGGAGCTGTTTTTT. Full variable domain (rest looked up from reference TRBV7-6 and TRBJ2-2): GAGVSQSPRYKVTKRGQDVALRCDPISGHVSLYWYRQALGQGPEFLTYFNYEAQQDKSGLPNDRFSAERPEGSISTLTIQRTEQRDSAMYRCASSLDRVSLNTGELFFGEGSRLTVL.

This chain uses TRBV5-1 with TRBJ2-5; D unresolved. The CDR3 is 16 amino acids. V lost 0 bases and J 1 base, leaving 13 bases between the germline ends. Looked up from germline, CDR1 is SGHRS and CDR2 is YFSETQ. DNA for the CDR3: TGCGCCAGCAGCTTGGATGGTTCAGAGACCCAAGAGACCCAGTACTTC. This gives the protein CASSLDGSETQETQYF. The whole variable domain, remainder taken from reference TRBV5-1 and TRBJ2-5, is KAGVTQTPRYLIKTRGQQVTLSCSPISGHRSVSWYQQTPGQGLQFLFEYFSETQRNKGNFPGRFSGRQFSNSRSEMNVSTLELGDSALYLCASSLDGSETQETQYFGPGTRLLVL.

This clone was observed a few times. V gene TRBV14 combines with J gene TRBJ1-1; no firm D call. The germline gives CDR1 SGHDN, CDR2 FVKESK. The CDR3 loop spans 16 amino acids. V shed 5 bases and J shed 2 bases, with 18 bases lying between them. This CDR3 reads CASSFYLIYDNTEAFF. CDR3 DNA: TGTGCCAGCAGCTTCTACCTCATTTATGATAACACTGAAGCTTTCTTT.

This clone was seen only once. The V and J genes are TRBV6-1 and TRBJ1-5; D call uncertain. The CDR3 covers 15 residues. Trimming cost V 0 bases and J 7 bases, with 13 bases left between them. CDR1 MNHNS and CDR2 SASEGT come from the germline V gene. CDR3 bases: TGTGCCAGCAGTGAAGCTTGGGAGACGAACCAGCCCCAGCATTTT. This sequence encodes CASSEAWETNQPQHF.

This clone is a singleton in its sample. This sequence joins TRBV2 and TRBJ1-2; D not resolved. Per germline, CDR1 SNHLY and CDR2 FYNNEI. V lost 2 bases and J lost 4, with 17 bases in between. This CDR3 is built from 16 residues. CDR3 amino acids: CASSELSGYLGYGYTF. DNA for the CDR3: TGTGCCAGCAGTGAATTAAGTGGGTATCTAGGCTATGGCTACACCTTC.

Only a few counts were recorded for this clone. CDR3 DNA sequence: TGTGCCTGGAGTGTCCGCGGAAAACTGTTTTTT. Translating it yields CAWSVRGKLFF. This chain uses TRBV30 with TRBJ1-4; D gene unclear. V gave up 0 bases and J gave up 10 bases, with 6 bases separating them. The CDR3 totals 11 residues. The germline gives CDR1 GTSNPN, CDR2 SVGIG (reference sequence).

The gene calls are TRBV5-8 and TRBJ2-7; no clear D gene. The CDR3 sequence is 11 residues long. Germline V gene lookup returns CDR1 SGHTS and CDR2 YDEGEE. V dropped 1 base and J dropped 4 bases, with 3 bases sitting between them. The DNA for the CDR3 is TGTGCCAGCAGCTTGTTTTACGAGCAGTACTTC. It is translated as CASSLFYEQYF.

The chain uses TRBV5-8 and TRBJ1-5, with D maybe TRBD1 (6 bases). The V gene's germline CDR1 is SGHTS and CDR2 YDEGEE. There are 14 residues in the CDR3. Trimming took 7 bases from V and 0 from J, leaving 11 bases between them. This CDR3 reads CASRGGGSNQPQHF. CDR3 nucleotide sequence: TGTGCCAGCCGAGGGGGGGGTAGCAATCAGCCCCAGCATTTT.

In the case of this clone: Different DNA sequences within this sample yield the same CDR3. V gene TRBV5-1 combines with J gene TRBJ1-1; D ambiguous. The germline V and J ends were trimmed by 0 bases and 2 bases, with 8 bases remaining between them. Germline CDR1 SGHRS, CDR2 YFSETQ. The CDR3 is 14 amino acids. The CDR3 is CASSLGSTNTEAFF. CDR3 bases: TGCGCCAGCAGCTTGGGCAGTACCAACACTGAAGCTTTCTTT.

The chain recombines TRBV9 with TRBJ2-3, with 11 bases aligning to TRBD2. The V gene end was trimmed by 3 bases and the J gene end by 3 bases; junction bases not matched to a gene: 6. The CDR3 has 16 residues. Looked up from germline, CDR1 is SGDLS and CDR2 is YYNGEE. The DNA for the CDR3 is TGTGCCAGCAGCGATAGCGGGGGGGCACGTACAGATACGCAGTATTTT. Its translation is CASSDSGGARTDTQYF.

V gene TRBV7-7 combines with J gene TRBJ1-4; 7 bases match TRBD1. The CDR3 is made up of 19 amino acids. The J segment lost 0 bases and the V segment lost 6 bases, leaving 16 bases of the junction unmatched. CDR1 SSHAT and CDR2 FNYEAQ come from the germline V gene (reference sequence). CDR3 in amino acids: CASRHPQGMEEATNEKLFF. The CDR3 bases are TGTGCCAGCAGACACCCACAGGGGATGGAAGAAGCAACTAATGAAAAACTGTTTTTT.

The table lists this clone with a count of one. The chain couples TRBV28 to TRBJ1-3; 7 nucleotides align to TRBD1. V was clipped by 6 bases and J by 3 bases; unmatched bases: 11. The CDR3 contains 16 residues. The V gene's germline CDR1 is MDHEN and CDR2 SYDVKM. The CDR3 nucleotides are TGTGCCAGCAGCCCAACAGGGGATCTCGGTGGAAACACCATATATTTT. Translating gives CASSPTGDLGGNTIYF.

This chain links TRBV29-1 with TRBJ1-3, with D possibly TRBD1 on 6 matching bases. Trimming removed 2 bases from V and 5 bases from J, with 19 bases in between. Per the germline V gene, CDR1 is SQVTM and CDR2 is ANQGSEA. This CDR3 has 16 amino acids. CDR3 in DNA: TGCAGCGTTGAATTAATGAAACGGCGGGACAGAAACACCATATATTTT. It translates to CSVELMKRRDRNTIYF.

The count of this clone is one. This specimen includes other DNA sequences encoding the same CDR3. The rearrangement links TRBV5-4 to TRBJ1-4; D remains unclear. This CDR3 region has 15 residues. Looked up from germline, CDR1 is SGHNT and CDR2 is YYREEE (reference sequence). Trimming pared 8 bases from V and 7 bases from J, leaving 21 bases between. CDR3 in amino acids: CASTSQGSAGEKLFF. CDR3 nucleotide sequence: TGTGCCAGTACTTCACAAGGGTCGGCGGGTGAAAAACTGTTTTTT.

Written as DNA, the CDR3 is TGCGCCAGCAGCTTACCCCAGGAACACCAAGAGACCCAGTACTTC. It yields the protein CASSLPQEHQETQYF. The rearrangement uses TRBV5-1 and TRBJ2-5; unclear D gene. CDR3 length: 15 residues. V gave up 2 bases and J gave up 0 bases, with 11 bases separating them. Germline-derived CDR1 and CDR2 are SGHRS and YFSETQ.

This chain uses TRBV27 with TRBJ2-3; no firm D call. Germline assignment: CDR1 MNHEY and CDR2 SMNVEV (reference sequence). The CDR3 has 14 amino acids. V was cut by 2 bases and J by 0 bases, with 6 bases left in between. The CDR3 sequence is CASSLVSSTDTQYF. The DNA of the CDR3 is TGTGCCAGCAGTTTAGTTTCGAGCACAGATACGCAGTATTTT.

This rearrangement joins TRBV10-3 to TRBJ2-7, with 8 bases that match TRBD2. Germline CDR1 reads ENHRY; CDR2 reads SYGVKD. This CDR3 comprises 11 residues. Trimming at V came to 10 bases and at J to 2 bases, leaving 1 base not matched to a gene. CDR3 coding DNA: TGTGCCACCGGGAGGGCCTACGAGCAGTACTTC. Encoded protein: CATGRAYEQYF.

V and J are TRBV11-3 and TRBJ1-2, with TRBD1 matching 10 bases. The CDR3 extends over 16 amino acids. Germline loops: CDR1 SGHNT, CDR2 YENEEA. V lost 5 bases, J lost 0 bases, and 6 bases stayed unmatched. CDR3 nucleotide sequence: TGTGCCAGCAGCCTCAGACAGGGGGCGTCTAACTATGGCTACACCTTC. Residues: CASSLRQGASNYGYTF.

V is TRBV11-2 and J is TRBJ2-7, with 10 bases lining up with TRBD1. The V and J ends lost 5 bases and 8 bases, in that order; junction bases with no gene match: 12. This CDR3 has 15 amino acids. Per germline, CDR1 SGHAT and CDR2 FQNNGV. CDR3 loop: CASSQPGTGVFKQYF. The CDR3 DNA sequence: TGTGCCAGCAGCCAACCTGGGACAGGGGTCTTCAAGCAGTACTTC.

The chain joins TRBV7-8 to TRBJ1-2, with D possibly being TRBD1 (6 bases). The V gene's germline CDR1 is SGHVS and CDR2 FQNEAQ. V gave up 1 base and J gave up 4 bases, with 16 bases separating them. The CDR3 is 16 residues long. For the CDR3, the DNA is TGTGCCAGCAGCTTAGTTGGGGGCCGAGTTCTCTATGGCTACACCTTC. This codes for CASSLVGGRVLYGYTF.

The rearrangement uses TRBV18 and TRBJ2-7, with 9 nucleotides matching TRBD2. Unmatched junction bases numbered 1, after V lost 3 bases and J lost 1 base. This CDR3 has 14 amino acids. The germline gives CDR1 KGHSH, CDR2 LQKENI. The CDR3 spells CASSPAGGSYEQYF. CDR3 bases: TGTGCCAGCTCACCCGCGGGGGGGTCCTACGAGCAGTACTTC. The whole variable domain, filled in from reference TRBV18 and TRBJ2-7, reads NAGVMQNPRHLVRRRGQEARLRCSPMKGHSHVYWYRQLPEEGLKFMVYLQKENIIDESGMPKERFSAEFPKEGPSILRIQQVVRGDSAAYFCASSPAGGSYEQYFGPGTRLTVT.

The chain recombines TRBV4-1 with TRBJ2-5, with D possibly being TRBD2 (6 bases). With 3 bases removed from V and 3 bases from J, the gap between germline ends came to 14 bases. The CDR3 consists of 15 residues. Germline V gene lookup returns CDR1 MGHRA and CDR2 YSYEKL. The CDR3 DNA reads TGCGCCAGCAGCCAGGACCGACCGGGAGAAGAGACCCAGTACTTC. As protein: CASSQDRPGEETQYF.

V is TRBV7-9 and J is TRBJ2-5; D ambiguous. Germline V gene lookup returns CDR1 SEHNR and CDR2 FQNEAQ (reference sequence). Trimming took off 3 bases at V and 5 bases at J, with 10 bases between the two ends. The CDR3 has 13 residues. The CDR3 coding sequence is TGTGCCAGCAGCTTGGAAGATTATGAGACCCAGTACTTC. Its translation is CASSLEDYETQYF. The full variable domain, rest sourced from reference TRBV7-9 and TRBJ2-5, is DTGVSQNPRHKITKRGQNVTFRCDPISEHNRLYWYRQTLGQGPEFLTYFQNEAQLEKSRLLSDRFSAERPKGSFSTLEIQRTEQGDSAMYLCASSLEDYETQYFGPGTRLLVL.

The chain is built from TRBV7-8 and TRBJ1-2, with TRBD1 identical over 8 bases. The CDR3 consists of 15 residues. The V and J ends lost 5 bases and 4 bases, in that order; junction bases with no gene match: 9. Germline V gene sequence: CDR1 SGHVS, CDR2 FQNEAQ. The chain's CDR3 is CASSHSPDRGYGYTF. CDR3 DNA: TGTGCCAGCAGCCACTCCCCCGACAGGGGCTATGGCTACACCTTC.